This TCR beta chain was observed in a study of T cell responses to AZD1222 COVID-19 vaccine. Assay: immunoSEQ multiplex PCR; the TCRdb copy retains only in-frame clones and omits some. Of about 110,000 clones detected, around nine tenths appear once; the ten largest clones hold about 20%. This TCR was recovered from an adult in good health. Sequencing was performed on peripheral blood, taken on day 0 of AZD1222 vaccination.

The CDR3 reads CASSLVAGGPNEQFF. DNA of the CDR3: TGCGCCAGCAGCTTGGTTGCGGGGGGCCCCAATGAGCAGTTCTTC. The rearrangement joins TRBV5-1 to TRBJ2-1; 8 bases line up with TRBD2. V shed 0 bases and J 6 bases; nucleotides not matched to a gene: 5. The CDR3 sequence is 15 residues long. In germline, CDR1 is SGHRS, CDR2 YFSETQ.